The present T cell receptor (beta chain) was sequenced within a study of cytomegalovirus exposure and HLA in healthy donors. The PCR had 60 Vbeta and 13 Jbeta primers. Measured with immunoSEQ multiplex PCR; TCRdb has only the in-frame clones, and not every one. The sample lists about 130,000 clones; 70% to 75% were seen once. In germline, CDR1 is MNHEY, CDR2 SMNVEV (reference sequence). J gave up 1 base and V 4 bases, and 3 bases lay outside the gene matches. This CDR3 comprises 15 residues. This chain links TRBV27 with TRBJ1-5, with 8 bases aligning to TRBD1. This TCR was sampled from a woman between 40 and 50 years old in good health and CMV-seropositive. Sequencing was performed on PBMCs. CDR3 residues: CASSWRTGSNQPQHF. The DNA of the CDR3 is TGTGCCAGCAGTTGGAGGACAGGGAGCAATCAGCCCCAGCATTTT.